Listed here are 8 T cell receptor beta chains from one sample, sequenced in a study of immune evolution from preneoplasia to lung adenocarcinoma. TCRdb keeps only in-frame clones here, not all; method: immunoSEQ multiplex PCR. The table records approximately 5,000 clones, approximately 85% of them present only once. Sample: FFPE invasive lung adenocarcinoma tissue. These receptors all stem from a person aged 45-65 years with lung adenocarcinoma.

V usage is TRBV5-1 and J usage is TRBJ2-5, with 10 bases lining up with TRBD2. The V gene end was trimmed by 1 base and the J gene end by 5 bases; junction bases not matched to a gene: 11. This CDR3 is built from 17 residues. Germline CDR1 SGHRS, CDR2 YFSETQ. The CDR3 loop reads CASSLRASGRSGETQYF. CDR3 DNA: TGCGCCAGCAGCTTGAGGGCTAGCGGGAGATCCGGGGAGACCCAGTACTTC.

CDR3 sequence: CASSVGSSGGYEQYF. In DNA form, the CDR3 reads TGTGCCAGCAGCGTAGGATCTAGCGGAGGCTACGAGCAGTACTTC. The chain employs TRBV9 and TRBJ2-7; 7 bases fit TRBD2. The germline CDR1 and CDR2 sequences are SGDLS and YYNGEE. J lost 3 bases, V lost 0 bases, and 6 bases had no gene match. This CDR3 has 15 residues.

The rearrangement uses TRBV5-1 and TRBJ2-7; TRBD1 might be the D (5 bases). Trimming left V 4 bases short and J 2 bases short, with 28 bases between. This CDR3 comprises 19 residues. Germline V gene lookup returns CDR1 SGHRS and CDR2 YFSETQ. Written as DNA, the CDR3 is TGCGCCAGCAGCCTCGTGAGTTGGGCAGGGAAAGCCCCCACCTACGAGCAGTACTTC. It specifies CASSLVSWAGKAPTYEQYF.

This clone appeared once. This chain uses TRBV6-5 with TRBJ2-7; D is tentatively TRBD1 or TRBD2 (5 bases each). Trimming removed 6 bases from V and 7 bases from J, with 13 bases in between. The germline V gene encodes CDR1 MNHEY and CDR2 SVGAGI. The CDR3 is made up of 12 amino acids. The DNA of the CDR3 is TGTGCCAGCAGCCCCGGGACCAAAGAGCAGTACTTC. This codes for CASSPGTKEQYF.

The chain is built from TRBV11-3 and TRBJ2-7; perhaps TRBD2 as D (6 bases). Germline lookup yields CDR1 SGHNT and CDR2 YENEEA. The V end was cut by 2 bases, the J end by 6 bases, with 14 bases between. This CDR3 is built from 14 residues. CDR3 amino acids: CASSLQGPGGEQYF. Here the CDR3 DNA reads TGTGCCAGCAGCTTACAGGGCCCCGGGGGCGAGCAGTACTTC.

The CDR3 protein is CASSQPGGREQYF. The CDR3 DNA is TGTGCCAGCAGCCAACCCGGGGGGCGAGAGCAGTACTTC. V and J are TRBV4-2 and TRBJ2-7; a weak D match, TRBD2 (7 bases). Germline V gene data show CDR1 as LGHNA and CDR2 as YNFKEQ. Between the trimmed V and J ends, which lost 2 bases and 7 bases, there was a span of 12 bases. The CDR3 runs to 13 residues.

The chain uses TRBV30 and TRBJ1-4; D is unresolved. The CDR3 loop spans 11 amino acids. The ends were cut back, 3 bases at V and 8 bases at J, with 7 bases in the middle. The germline V gene has CDR1 GTSNPN and CDR2 SVGIG (reference sequence). The CDR3 region has the DNA TGTGCCTGGAGAGTGGAGGAAAAACTGTTTTTT. This encodes CAWRVEEKLFF.

The table lists this clone with a count of one. The chain has TRBV11-2 and TRBJ2-1; 9 nucleotides line up with TRBD1. The germline gives CDR1 SGHAT, CDR2 FQNNGV. J gave up 8 bases and V 4 bases, and 9 bases lay outside the gene matches. This CDR3 region has 15 residues. The DNA for the CDR3 is TGTGCCAGCAGCTACCGGGACAGGGATTTCTATGAGCAGTTCTTC. Residues: CASSYRDRDFYEQFF.